Each of the 21 T cell receptor beta chains below was sequenced from the same sample in a study of T cells after yellow fever vaccination. TCRdb recomputed calls from the 5' RACE reads with MiXCR, one row per CDR3 protein. The table records 250,000 to 300,000 distinct CDR3 sequences, around 4.9% of them present only once. Sequences were derived from CD4+ T cells sorted from PBMCs, sampled on the day of the yellow fever booster vaccination. The receptors derive from a young man who received the YFV17D yellow fever vaccine.

The chain recombines TRBV5-1 with TRBJ1-1; no firm D call. V dropped 1 base and J dropped 4 bases, with 14 bases sitting between them. The germline V gene has CDR1 SGHRS and CDR2 YFSETQ. The CDR3 spans 15 residues. The CDR3 is CASSLTSSEGTEAFF. For the CDR3, the DNA is TGCGCCAGCAGCTTGACGTCCTCAGAGGGCACTGAAGCTTTCTTT.

Note on this clonotype: Possible read error: a much larger clone is one base away. The chain uses TRBV5-1 and TRBJ2-1, with 7 positions matching TRBD2. Per the germline V gene, CDR1 is SGHRS and CDR2 is YFSETQ. The CDR3 covers 15 residues. DNA for the CDR3: TGCGCCAGCAGCCCCTCCAGCGGGGTCTACAATGAGCTGTTCTTC. This translates into CASSPSSGVYNELFF.

The chain joins TRBV12-3 or TRBV12-4 to TRBJ1-1; D may be TRBD1 (5 bases). V was cut by 6 bases and J by 4 bases, with 18 bases left in between. The CDR3 has 15 residues. The CDR3 loop reads CASSRASSGTTEAFF. The DNA for the CDR3 is TGTGCCAGCAGCCGAGCGTCTTCAGGGACCACTGAAGCTTTCTTT.

The chain is built from TRBV5-4 and TRBJ1-2, with D uncertain. This CDR3 comprises 14 residues. V was pared by 4 bases and J by 3 bases, with 13 bases between. Germline loops: CDR1 SGHNT, CDR2 YYREEE (reference sequence). The CDR3, as DNA: TGTGCCAGCAGCATAGAGACGGGAGACTATGGCTACACCTTC. Residues: CASSIETGDYGYTF. The full variable domain, its missing parts supplied by reference TRBV5-4 and TRBJ1-2, is ETGVTQSPTHLIKTRGQQVTLRCSSQSGHNTVSWYQQALGQGPQFIFQYYREEENGRGNFPPRFSGLQFPNYSSELNVNALELDDSALYLCASSIETGDYGYTFGSGTRLTVV.

CDR3 nucleotide sequence: TGTGCCAGCAGAGAGATTGGGGGCCTCGTGCAGTACTTC. It translates to CASREIGGLVQYF. The rearrangement joins TRBV6-6 to TRBJ2-7; maybe TRBD1 (6 bases). Per the germline V gene, CDR1 is MNHNY and CDR2 is SVGAGI (reference sequence). The CDR3 length is 13 residues. The V end was cut by 6 bases, the J end by 9 bases, with 18 bases between.

In its sample, this clonotype was seen a few times. As DNA, the CDR3 is TGTGCCAGCAGCCTCCAAGGGGGGGGACACTACGAGCAGTACGTC. The encoded protein is CASSLQGGGHYEQYV. The chain is built from TRBV7-2 and TRBJ2-7; D is possibly TRBD2 (7 bases). Germline V lookup: CDR1 SGHTA, CDR2 FQGNSA. The CDR3 has 15 amino acids. Trimming removed 5 bases from V and 3 bases from J, with 17 bases in between.

This clonotype occurred many times. The genes are TRBV5-1 and TRBJ2-2; 9 bases fit TRBD2. Germline assignment: CDR1 SGHRS and CDR2 YFSETQ. This CDR3 spans 16 amino acids. With 4 bases clipped from V and 1 base from J, the junction kept 5 bases outside the gene matches. CDR3: CASSASSGENTGELFF. Written as DNA, the CDR3 is TGCGCCAGCAGCGCCTCTAGCGGGGAGAACACCGGGGAGCTGTTTTTT.

This clonotype was seen a handful of times. For the CDR3, the DNA is TGTGCCAGCAGCCCCCCCCCCGCTAGAGCGAACACCGGGGAGCTGTTTTTT. Encoded protein: CASSPPPARANTGELFF. This chain links TRBV12-3 or TRBV12-4 with TRBJ2-2; D remains ambiguous. This CDR3 has 17 residues. Between the trimmed V and J ends, which lost 6 bases and 0 bases, there was a span of 17 bases.

This clonotype was detected many times. The DNA for the CDR3 is TGTGCCAGCAGCCAACCCGGGGGAAGGACAGGGGGCGTCGGGACCCAGTACTTC. Translated, it gives CASSQPGGRTGGVGTQYF. The V call is TRBV4-2, the J call TRBJ2-5; TRBD1 agrees at 11 bases. Unmatched junction bases numbered 15, after V lost 2 bases and J lost 7 bases. The CDR3 has 18 residues. Germline CDR1 LGHNA, CDR2 YNFKEQ.

The rearrangement links TRBV12-3 or TRBV12-4 to TRBJ1-2; 9 nucleotides align to TRBD1. This CDR3 is 13 amino acids long. V shed 5 bases and J 8 bases; nucleotides not matched to a gene: 6. The CDR3 region has the DNA TGTGCCAGCAGTACGGGACAGGGCCGGGGCTACACCTTC. This gives the protein CASSTGQGRGYTF.

This clonotype occurred a few times. The J gene is TRBJ2-3, the V gene TRBV7-2; perhaps D is TRBD1 or TRBD2 (5 bases each). V lost 2 bases to trimming and J lost 8 bases, with 23 bases between them. The CDR3 spans 17 residues. From germline, CDR1 is SGHTA and CDR2 FQGNSA. The CDR3 region is CASSLRFPWTPRGTQYF. Written as DNA, the CDR3 is TGTGCCAGCAGCTTAAGGTTCCCCTGGACTCCAAGGGGTACGCAGTATTTT.

This clonotype was seen more than once but under ten times. The J gene is TRBJ1-3, the V gene TRBV18; tentatively, D is TRBD1 (6 bases). Looked up from germline, CDR1 is KGHSH and CDR2 is LQKENI. The CDR3 length is 14 residues. V was cut by 6 bases and J by 3 bases, with 12 bases left in between. The CDR3, as DNA: TGTGCCAGCTCCCCAATGGACAGTGGAAACACCATATATTTT. It encodes CASSPMDSGNTIYF.

The rearrangement uses TRBV6-5 and TRBJ1-3; weak D call: TRBD1 (6 bases). The germline gives CDR1 MNHEY, CDR2 SVGAGI. The CDR3 is 13 amino acids. Trimming shortened V by 4 bases and J by 2 bases, and 6 bases separated the two germline ends. CDR3 DNA sequence: TGTGCCAGCAGTTGGGACACTGGAAACACCATATATTTT. This translates into CASSWDTGNTIYF.

This clonotype was observed a handful of times. The genes are TRBV12-3 or TRBV12-4 and TRBJ2-5; possibly TRBD2 for D (6 bases). V was shortened by 8 bases and J by 7 bases, with 23 bases between the two germline ends. The CDR3 is 15 amino acids. The CDR3 loop reads CASGIRDSGKGTQYF. CDR3 DNA sequence: TGTGCCAGCGGGATCCGGGACTCTGGGAAGGGGACCCAGTACTTC.

This chain joins TRBV9 and TRBJ1-5, with TRBD1 matching over 11 bases. From germline, CDR1 is SGDLS and CDR2 YYNGEE. The CDR3 loop spans 15 amino acids. V dropped 4 bases and J dropped 6; count of bases not matched to a gene: 6. In DNA, the CDR3 is TGTGCCAGCAGCTTCGGGACAGGGGGTTTTCAGCCCCAGCATTTT. Translation: CASSFGTGGFQPQHF.

This clonotype was observed a few times. The genes are TRBV29-1 and TRBJ1-1; the D is unclear. The ends were cut back, 2 bases at V and 9 bases at J, with 13 bases in the middle. This CDR3 region has 12 residues. Per germline, CDR1 SQVTM and CDR2 ANQGSEA. DNA of the CDR3: TGCAGCGTTGAACTCGCAGGAATACAAGCTTTCTTT. Its protein product is CSVELAGIQAFF.

The table lists this clonotype with a few counts. V usage is TRBV6-6 and J usage is TRBJ1-1, with D hard to call. V was cut by 10 bases and J by 3 bases, with 15 bases left in between. Germline V gene data show CDR1 as MNHNY and CDR2 as SVGAGI (reference sequence). The CDR3 loop spans 13 amino acids. Here the CDR3 reads CAIAGSRDTEAFF. CDR3 nucleotide sequence: TGTGCCATCGCGGGCTCACGGGACACTGAAGCTTTCTTT.

The table lists this clonotype with many counts. This rearrangement joins TRBV27 to TRBJ2-1, with 10 bases identical to TRBD2. Germline values: CDR1 MNHEY, CDR2 SMNVEV (reference sequence). The CDR3 spans 16 residues. J gave up 5 bases and V 2 bases, and 6 bases lay outside the gene matches. The CDR3 DNA is TGTGCCAGCAGTTTAAGGCTAGCGGGGGCCCACAATGAGCAGTTCTTC. This codes for CASSLRLAGAHNEQFF.

This clonotype was recorded at least ten times. V usage is TRBV5-5 and J usage is TRBJ1-2; 7 bases fit TRBD1. This CDR3 is built from 17 residues. CDR1 and CDR2 (germline): SGHKS, YYEKEE (reference sequence). The V and J ends lost 4 bases and 2 bases, in that order; junction bases with no gene match: 14. The CDR3 coding sequence is TGTGCCAGCAGCCTTCCCCTACGCAGGGGGGCAAACTATGGCTACACCTTC. Translation gives CASSLPLRRGANYGYTF.

This clonotype came up many times. The chain joins TRBV12-3 or TRBV12-4 to TRBJ2-3, with D possibly called TRBD1 or TRBD2 (6 bases each). V lost 6 bases, J lost 4 bases, and 14 bases lay in between. This CDR3 spans 14 amino acids. CDR3 residues: CASSPRGVADTQYF. The CDR3 DNA reads TGTGCCAGCAGCCCGAGGGGGGTTGCAGATACGCAGTATTTT.

Only a few counts were recorded for this clonotype. This chain links TRBV29-1 with TRBJ2-2, with D perhaps matching TRBD1 (5 bases). Germline values: CDR1 SQVTM, CDR2 ANQGSEA. V lost 7 bases and J 3 bases, leaving 12 bases between the germline ends. CDR3 length equals 13 residues. DNA for the CDR3: TGCAGCGCGATACAGACAGACACCGGGGAGCTGTTTTTT. This encodes CSAIQTDTGELFF.